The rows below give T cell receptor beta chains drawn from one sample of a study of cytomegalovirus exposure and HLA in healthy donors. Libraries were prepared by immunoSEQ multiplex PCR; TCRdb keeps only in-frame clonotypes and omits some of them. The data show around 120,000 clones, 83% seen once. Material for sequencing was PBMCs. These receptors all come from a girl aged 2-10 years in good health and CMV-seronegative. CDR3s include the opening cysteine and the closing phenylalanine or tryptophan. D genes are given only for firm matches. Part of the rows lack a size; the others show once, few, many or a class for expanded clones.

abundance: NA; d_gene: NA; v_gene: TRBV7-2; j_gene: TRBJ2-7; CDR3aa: CASSPHRDGVEQYF; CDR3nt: TGTGCCAGCAGCCCCCACAGGGACGGGGTCGAGCAGTACTTC
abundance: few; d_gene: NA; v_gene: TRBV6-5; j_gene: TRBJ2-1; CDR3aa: CASSYSQLGGGLQFF; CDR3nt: TGTGCCAGCAGTTACTCTCAACTCGGTGGAGGGTTACAGTTCTTC
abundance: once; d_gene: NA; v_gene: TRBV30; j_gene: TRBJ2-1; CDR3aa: CAWSVWRDGRGNEQFF; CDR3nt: TGTGCCTGGAGTGTATGGCGTGACGGGAGAGGCAATGAGCAGTTCTTC
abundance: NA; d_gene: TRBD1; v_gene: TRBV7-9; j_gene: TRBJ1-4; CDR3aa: CASSLQGAHTKEKLFF; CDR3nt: TGTGCCAGCAGCTTACAGGGGGCCCATACTAAAGAAAAACTGTTTTTT
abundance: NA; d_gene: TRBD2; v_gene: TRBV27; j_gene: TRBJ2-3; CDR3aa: CASSFGTRGDTQYF; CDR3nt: TGTGCCAGCAGTTTCGGGACTAGGGGGGATACGCAGTATTTT
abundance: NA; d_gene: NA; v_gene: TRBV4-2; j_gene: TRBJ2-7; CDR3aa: CASSQDPQRPYEQYF; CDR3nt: TGTGCCAGCAGCCAAGATCCCCAGCGACCCTACGAGCAGTACTTC
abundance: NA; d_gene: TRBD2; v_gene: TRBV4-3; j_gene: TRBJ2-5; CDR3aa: CASSQSGLAGGQGETQYF; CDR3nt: TGCGCCAGCAGCCAATCAGGACTAGCGGGGGGGCAGGGAGAGACCCAGTACTTC
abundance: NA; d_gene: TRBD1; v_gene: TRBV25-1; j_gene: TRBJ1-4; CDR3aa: CASSDGTGGVYEKLFF; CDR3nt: TGTGCCAGCAGTGACGGGACAGGGGGTGTTTACGAAAAACTGTTTTTT
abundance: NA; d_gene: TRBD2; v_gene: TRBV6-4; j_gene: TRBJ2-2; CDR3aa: CASSDSASGGENTGELFF; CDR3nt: TGTGCCAGCAGTGACTCTGCCAGCGGGGGAGAGAACACCGGGGAGCTGTTTTTT
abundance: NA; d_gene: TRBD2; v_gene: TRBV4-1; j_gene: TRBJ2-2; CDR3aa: CASSQVASGVIGELFF; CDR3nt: TGCGCCAGCAGCCAAGTAGCTAGCGGGGTTATCGGGGAGCTGTTTTTT
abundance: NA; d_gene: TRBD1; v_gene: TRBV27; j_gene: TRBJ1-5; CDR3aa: CASSLSGQGVLVNQPQHF; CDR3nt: TGTGCCAGCAGTTTATCGGGACAGGGAGTCCTGGTTAATCAGCCCCAGCATTTT
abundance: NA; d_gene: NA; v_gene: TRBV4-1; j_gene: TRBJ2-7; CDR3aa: CASSHSSNTYEQYF; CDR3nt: TGCGCCAGCAGCCATAGCAGCAATACCTACGAGCAGTACTTC
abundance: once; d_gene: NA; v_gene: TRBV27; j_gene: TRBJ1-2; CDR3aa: CASSSGSYGYTF; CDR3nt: TGTGCCAGCAGTTCTGGCTCCTATGGCTACACCTTC
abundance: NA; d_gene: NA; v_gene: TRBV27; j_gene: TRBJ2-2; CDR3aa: CASSYGLNTGELFF; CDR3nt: TGTGCCAGCAGTTACGGTTTAAACACCGGGGAGCTGTTTTTT
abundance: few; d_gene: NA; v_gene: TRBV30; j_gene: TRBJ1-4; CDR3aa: CAWSVLSAANEKLFF; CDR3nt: TGTGCCTGGAGTGTACTCTCCGCGGCTAATGAAAAACTGTTTTTT
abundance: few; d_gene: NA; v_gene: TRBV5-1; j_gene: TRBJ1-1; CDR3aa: CASSPHDLTGNTEAFF; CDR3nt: TGCGCCAGCAGCCCGCATGATTTGACAGGGAACACTGAAGCTTTCTTT
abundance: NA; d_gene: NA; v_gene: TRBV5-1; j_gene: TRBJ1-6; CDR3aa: CASSLAGTRDNSPLHF; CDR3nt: TGCGCCAGCAGCTTGGCCGGGACAAGGGATAATTCACCCCTCCACTTT
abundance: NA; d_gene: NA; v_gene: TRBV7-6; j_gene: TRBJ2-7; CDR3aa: CASSFSREDEQYF; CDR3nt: TGTGCCAGCAGCTTTTCCAGGGAGGACGAGCAGTACTTC
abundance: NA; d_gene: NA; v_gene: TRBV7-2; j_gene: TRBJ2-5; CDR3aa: CASSLSFPLDRASETQYF; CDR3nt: TGTGCCAGCAGCTTGTCGTTCCCCTTGGACAGAGCATCAGAGACCCAGTACTTC
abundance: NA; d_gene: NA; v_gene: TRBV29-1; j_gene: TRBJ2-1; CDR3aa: CSVGIGDYNEQFF; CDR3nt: TGCAGCGTTGGGATCGGGGACTACAATGAGCAGTTCTTC
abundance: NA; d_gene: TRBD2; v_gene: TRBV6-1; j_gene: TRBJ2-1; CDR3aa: CVTSGYYNEQFF; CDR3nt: TGCGTAACTAGCGGTTACTACAATGAGCAGTTCTTC
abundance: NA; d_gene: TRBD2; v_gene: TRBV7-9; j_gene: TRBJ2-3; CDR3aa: CASSSGLAGDSSTDTQYF; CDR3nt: TGTGCCAGCAGCTCAGGACTAGCGGGAGACTCAAGCACAGATACGCAGTATTTT
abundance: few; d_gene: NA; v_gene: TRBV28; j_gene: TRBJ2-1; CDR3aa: CASSFGAGWRGSDEQFF; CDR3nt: TGTGCCAGCAGTTTCGGAGCGGGCTGGCGCGGTAGCGATGAGCAGTTCTTC
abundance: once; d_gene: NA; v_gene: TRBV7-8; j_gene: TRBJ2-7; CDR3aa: CASSLAQANQNEQYF; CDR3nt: TGTGCCAGCAGCTTAGCGCAGGCTAATCAAAACGAGCAGTACTTC
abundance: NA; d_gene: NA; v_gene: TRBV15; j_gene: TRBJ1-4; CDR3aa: CATSHVRGSNEKLFF; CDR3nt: TGTGCCACCAGCCACGTGAGGGGGAGTAATGAAAAACTGTTTTTT
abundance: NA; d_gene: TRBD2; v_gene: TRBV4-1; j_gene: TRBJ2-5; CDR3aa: CASSQASGLAQETQYF; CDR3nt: TGCGCCAGCAGCCAAGCCTCGGGACTAGCGCAAGAGACCCAGTACTTC
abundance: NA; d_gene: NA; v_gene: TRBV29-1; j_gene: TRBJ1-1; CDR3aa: CSVEGARGPEAFF; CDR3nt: TGCAGCGTTGAAGGGGCCAGGGGCCCTGAAGCTTTCTTT
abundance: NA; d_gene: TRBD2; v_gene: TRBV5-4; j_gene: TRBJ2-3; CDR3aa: CASSRTSGGVRTDTQYF; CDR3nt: TGTGCCAGCAGCCGGACTAGCGGGGGGGTAAGGACAGATACGCAGTATTTT
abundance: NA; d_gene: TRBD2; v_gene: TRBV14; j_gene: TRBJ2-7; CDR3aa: CASSLRLAGSYEQYF; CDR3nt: TGTGCCAGCAGCCTCCGACTAGCGGGCTCCTACGAGCAGTACTTC
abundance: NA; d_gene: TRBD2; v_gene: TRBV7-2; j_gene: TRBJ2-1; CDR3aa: CASSMRGAYNEQFF; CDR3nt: TGTGCCAGCAGCATGCGGGGGGCCTACAATGAGCAGTTCTTC
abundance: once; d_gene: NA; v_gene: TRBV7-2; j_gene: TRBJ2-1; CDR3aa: CASSFGSGPVTPVDNEQFF; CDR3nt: TGTGCCAGCAGCTTTGGTTCAGGCCCGGTCACACCTGTCGACAATGAGCAGTTCTTC
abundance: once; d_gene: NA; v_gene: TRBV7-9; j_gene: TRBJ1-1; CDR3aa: CASSPRDKAKTEAFF; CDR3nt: TGTGCCAGCAGCCCCCGGGACAAGGCTAAAACTGAAGCTTTCTTT
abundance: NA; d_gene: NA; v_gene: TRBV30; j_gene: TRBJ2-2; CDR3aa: CAWSSGGRNTGELFF; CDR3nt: TGTGCCTGGAGTTCTGGAGGACGGAACACCGGGGAGCTGTTTTTT
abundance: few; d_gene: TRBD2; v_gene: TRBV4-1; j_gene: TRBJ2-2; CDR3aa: CASSHLLAGGTGELFF; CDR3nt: TGCGCCAGCAGCCACCTACTAGCGGGAGGTACCGGGGAGCTGTTTTTT
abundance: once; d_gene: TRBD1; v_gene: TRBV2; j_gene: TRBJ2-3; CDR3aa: CASSVPRQGRSDTQYF; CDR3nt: TGTGCCAGCAGCGTCCCCCGACAGGGGAGATCAGATACGCAGTATTTT
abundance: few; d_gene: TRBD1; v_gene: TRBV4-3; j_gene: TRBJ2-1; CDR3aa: CASSQDSGGYYNEQFF; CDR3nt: TGCGCCAGCAGCCAAGATTCAGGGGGTTACTACAATGAGCAGTTCTTC
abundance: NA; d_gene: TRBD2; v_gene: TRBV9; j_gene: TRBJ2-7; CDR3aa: CASSAGTSGGYEQYF; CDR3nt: TGTGCCAGCAGCGCCGGGACTAGCGGGGGTTACGAGCAGTACTTC
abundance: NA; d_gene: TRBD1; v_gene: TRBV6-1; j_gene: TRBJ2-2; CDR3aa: CASKDRVAGELFF; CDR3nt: TGTGCCAGCAAGGACAGGGTTGCCGGGGAGCTGTTTTTT
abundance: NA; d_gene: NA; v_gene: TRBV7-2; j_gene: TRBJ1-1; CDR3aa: CASSVWWVAGDPTEAFF; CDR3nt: TGTGCCAGCAGCGTTTGGTGGGTGGCAGGGGATCCCACTGAAGCTTTCTTT
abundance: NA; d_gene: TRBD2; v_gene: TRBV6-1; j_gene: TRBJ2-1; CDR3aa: CASSEALRGSGSVLSSYNEQFF; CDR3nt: TGTGCCAGCAGTGAAGCGCTCCGTGGAAGCGGGAGTGTCCTAAGCTCCTACAATGAGCAGTTCTTC
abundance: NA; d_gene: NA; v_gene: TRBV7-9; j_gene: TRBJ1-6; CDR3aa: CASSLGTGSSYNSPLHF; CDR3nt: TGTGCCAGCAGCTTAGGGACCGGGAGCTCCTATAATTCACCCCTCCACTTT
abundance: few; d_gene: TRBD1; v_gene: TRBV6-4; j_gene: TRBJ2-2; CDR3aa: CASSEAGGTGELFF; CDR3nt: TGTGCCAGCAGTGAGGCAGGGGGAACCGGGGAGCTGTTTTTT
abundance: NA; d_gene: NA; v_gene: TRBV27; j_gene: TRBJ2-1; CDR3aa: CASSLSPWGGLDYNEQFF; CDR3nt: TGTGCCAGCAGTTTATCTCCGTGGGGGGGCCTCGACTACAATGAGCAGTTCTTC
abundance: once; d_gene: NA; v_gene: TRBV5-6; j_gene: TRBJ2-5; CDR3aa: CASGDYSLREQYF; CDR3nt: TGTGCCAGCGGCGACTACTCTCTACGGGAGCAGTACTTC
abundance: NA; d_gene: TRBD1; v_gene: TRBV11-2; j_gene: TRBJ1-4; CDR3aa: CASSPRPPSTGGSEKLFF; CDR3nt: TGTGCCAGCAGCCCTCGACCCCCCTCAACAGGGGGCAGTGAAAAACTGTTTTTT
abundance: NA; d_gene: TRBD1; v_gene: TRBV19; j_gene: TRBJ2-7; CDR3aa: CASSRGGESYEQYF; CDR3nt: TGTGCCAGTAGTCGAGGGGGCGAATCCTACGAGCAGTACTTC
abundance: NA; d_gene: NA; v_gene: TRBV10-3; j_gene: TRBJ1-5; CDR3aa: CAISAIQGNQPQHF; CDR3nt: TGTGCCATCAGTGCCATTCAGGGCAATCAGCCCCAGCATTTT
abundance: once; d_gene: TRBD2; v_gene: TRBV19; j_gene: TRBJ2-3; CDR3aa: CASSIAVTSATDTQYF; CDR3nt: TGTGCCAGTAGTATCGCTGTAACTAGCGCCACAGATACGCAGTATTTT
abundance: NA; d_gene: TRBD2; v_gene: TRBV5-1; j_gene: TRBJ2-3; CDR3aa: CASSLEAAGADTQYF; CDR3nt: TGCGCCAGCAGCTTGGAGGCAGCGGGGGCAGATACGCAGTATTTT
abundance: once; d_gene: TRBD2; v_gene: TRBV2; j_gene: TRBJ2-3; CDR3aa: CASLGGLAGDTQYF; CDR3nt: TGTGCCAGCCTCGGGGGACTAGCGGGAGATACGCAGTATTTT
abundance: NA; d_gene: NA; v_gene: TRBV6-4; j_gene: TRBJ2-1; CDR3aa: CASSDSPGYNEQFF; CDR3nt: TGTGCCAGCAGTGACTCCCCAGGTTACAATGAGCAGTTCTTC
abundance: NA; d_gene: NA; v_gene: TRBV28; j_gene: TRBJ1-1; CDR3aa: CASGRARLGGEAFF; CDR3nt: TGTGCCAGCGGACGCGCACGATTGGGGGGTGAAGCTTTCTTT
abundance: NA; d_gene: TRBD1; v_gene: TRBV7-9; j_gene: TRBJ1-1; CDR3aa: CASSWDRGPWVF; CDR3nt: TGTGCCAGCAGCTGGGACAGGGGGCCGTGGGTCTTT
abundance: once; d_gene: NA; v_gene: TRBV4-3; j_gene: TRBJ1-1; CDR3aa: CASSQDSLGQRGAFF; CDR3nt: TGCGCCAGCAGCCAAGATAGTTTAGGTCAGCGAGGAGCTTTCTTT
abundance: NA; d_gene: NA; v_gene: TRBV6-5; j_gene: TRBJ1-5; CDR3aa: CASRINRSNQPQHF; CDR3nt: TGTGCCAGCAGGATCAACCGGAGCAATCAGCCCCAGCATTTT
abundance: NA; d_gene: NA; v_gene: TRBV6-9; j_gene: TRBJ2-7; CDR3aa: CASSYSLWGRESYEQYF; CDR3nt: TGTGCCAGCAGTTATTCGTTATGGGGCAGGGAATCCTACGAGCAGTACTTC
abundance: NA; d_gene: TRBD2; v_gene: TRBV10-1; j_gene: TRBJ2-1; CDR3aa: CASSESLSGRPPLRNYNEQFF; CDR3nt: TGCGCCAGCAGTGAGTCGCTGAGCGGGAGGCCCCCATTAAGGAACTACAATGAGCAGTTCTTC
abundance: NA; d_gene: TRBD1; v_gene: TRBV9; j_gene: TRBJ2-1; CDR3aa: CASSVLPHRDRGSNEQFF; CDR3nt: TGTGCCAGCAGCGTATTACCCCACCGGGACAGGGGGTCAAACGAGCAGTTCTTC
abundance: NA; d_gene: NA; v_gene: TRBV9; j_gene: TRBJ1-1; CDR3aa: CASSPLSSGAFF; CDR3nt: TGTGCCAGCAGCCCCCTTTCGTCCGGGGCTTTCTTT
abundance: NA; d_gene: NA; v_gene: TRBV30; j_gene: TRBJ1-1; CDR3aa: CAWSPSGFMNTEAFF; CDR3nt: TGTGCCTGGAGTCCGTCAGGATTCATGAACACTGAAGCTTTCTTT